This T cell receptor (beta chain) came from a study of cytomegalovirus exposure and HLA in healthy donors. Researchers ran the PCR with 60 Vbeta and 13 Jbeta primers. This table comes from immunoSEQ multiplex PCR, and its TCRdb copy is limited to in-frame clones, with some not included. Of 140,000 or so clones listed, just over 65% are singletons. Germline trimming cut 6 bases from V and 6 bases from J; bases unmatched to any gene: 11. CDR1 and CDR2 from the germline V gene are SNHLY and FYNNEI. This CDR3 region has 15 residues. The sequencing sample was made of PBMCs. This rearrangement joins TRBV2 to TRBJ2-7; TRBD2 matches at 10 bases. The TCR was taken from a woman between 55 and 75 years old in good health and CMV-seronegative. Here the CDR3 reads CASRGAGGALGEQYF. CDR3 in DNA: TGTGCCAGCAGAGGAGCGGGAGGGGCCTTAGGCGAGCAGTACTTC.